The entry that follows covers one T cell receptor (beta chain) sequence. A far more abundant clone sits one base away, making this likely a read error. All donors qualified as healthy HIV-negative adults and had experienced no recent acute infections or vaccinations. The source of the sample is a study of shared clonotypes between healthy human individuals. Study-wide background: The study drew on a couple of women and a few men aged 18 to 49 as donors.

The CDR3 is 12 amino acids. Per germline, CDR1 SGHVS and CDR2 FQNEAQ. Authors' analysis steps: Junction-only sequences without quality scores were provided by ImmunoSEQ, so filtering was different. The table came from immunoSEQ multiplex PCR; TCRdb's copy has only in-frame clones and leaves some out. The V and J calls and clone size are taken from that table; D and trimming were inferred from the DNA. The sample records about 460,000 clones, approximately 80% being singletons. This TCR was sampled from a woman in her thirties or forties in good health. Some clones in this sample may be carry-over from other donors' samples. The sequenced sample consisted of PBMCs. V gene TRBV7-8 combines with J gene TRBJ2-5, with unresolved D. The J call may be mistaken, given a closer DNA end match to TRBJ2-7. The CDR3 spells CASSSHGDEQYF. In nucleotides, the CDR3 is TGTGCCAGCAGCTCCCATGGGGACGAGCAGTACTTC.